These T cell receptor beta chains were read from a single sample in a study of cytomegalovirus exposure and HLA in healthy donors. TCRdb's copy holds only in-frame clones and misses some; the assay was immunoSEQ multiplex PCR. The sample lists more than 200,000 clones; about 90% were seen once. Sequenced sample: PBMCs. The receptor source for this set is a young man in good health and CMV-seropositive. CDR3s include the opening cysteine and the closing phenylalanine or tryptophan. Fields, in order: D gene, J gene, V gene, clone size, CDR3 protein, CDR3 DNA. D genes are given only for firm matches. Clone size is not always given. Where it is, it says once, few, many or a class for expanded clones.

- | TRBJ2-5 | TRBV5-1 | - | CASSIQAHQETQYF | TGCGCCAGCAGCATACAGGCCCACCAAGAGACCCAGTACTTC
- | TRBJ1-2 | TRBV15 | - | CATSRGQLTMATRF | TGTGCCACCAGCAGAGGACAGTTAACTATGGCTACAAGGTTC
TRBD2 | TRBJ2-1 | TRBV19 | - | CASSTLAGAYNEQFF | TGTGCCAGTAGTACACTAGCGGGAGCTTACAATGAGCAGTTCTTC
- | TRBJ2-1 | TRBV9 | many | CASSVHLVDEQFF | TGTGCCAGCAGCGTCCATCTGGTTGATGAGCAGTTCTTC
- | TRBJ1-5 | TRBV6-1 | - | CASSEGGIDNQPQHF | TGTGCCAGCAGTGAAGGGGGTATTGACAATCAGCCCCAGCATTTT
- | TRBJ2-7 | TRBV6-1 | - | CASSASGTPPYEQYF | TGTGCCAGCAGTGCGTCCGGGACACCACCCTACGAGCAGTACTTC
- | TRBJ1-1 | TRBV9 | - | CASSPSQGFNTEAFF | TGTGCCAGCAGCCCCTCGCAGGGCTTTAACACTGAAGCTTTCTTT
- | TRBJ2-7 | TRBV27 | - | CASTHLAGPYEQYF | TGTGCCAGCACCCATTTGGCAGGGCCCTACGAGCAGTACTTC
TRBD2 | TRBJ2-7 | TRBV7-2 | once | CASSSTRLRLAEGYEQYF | TGTGCCAGCAGCTCGACCCGCCTTAGACTAGCGGAGGGCTACGAGCAGTACTTC
- | TRBJ2-1 | TRBV4-1 | - | CASSQDPTGYNEQFF | TGCGCCAGCAGCCAAGATCCGACGGGATACAATGAGCAGTTCTTC
- | TRBJ2-1 | TRBV6-1 | - | CATKYIRTFGQFF | TGTGCCACCAAGTACATACGGACCTTTGGGCAGTTCTTC
- | TRBJ1-1 | TRBV5-8 | - | CASSGRHPSRTEAFF | TGTGCCAGCAGCGGGCGACACCCCAGTCGGACTGAAGCTTTCTTT
- | TRBJ1-1 | TRBV29-1 | - | CSVRTGNTEAFF | TGCAGCGTGAGGACGGGGAACACTGAAGCTTTCTTT
- | TRBJ2-1 | TRBV5-6 | - | CASSPDSPGSYNEQFF | TGTGCCAGCAGCCCGGACTCCCCCGGCTCCTACAATGAGCAGTTCTTC
TRBD2 | TRBJ2-7 | TRBV28 | - | CATQRPGGEQYF | TGTGCCACCCAAAGGCCGGGGGGGGAGCAGTACTTC
- | TRBJ2-7 | TRBV7-9 | - | CASSPDGAYEQYF | TGTGCCAGCAGCCCCGACGGGGCCTACGAGCAGTACTTC
- | TRBJ1-2 | TRBV9 | - | CASSVVSSGHGDYGYTF | TGTGCCAGCAGCGTAGTTTCCTCAGGGCACGGCGACTATGGCTACACCTTC
- | TRBJ1-5 | TRBV19 | - | CASSDSVHILNSNQPQHF | TGTGCCAGTAGTGACTCGGTACACATCCTAAATAGCAATCAGCCCCAGCATTTT
- | TRBJ1-3 | TRBV5-1 | - | CASSSVTGSGNTIYF | TGCGCCAGCAGCTCGGTGACAGGCTCTGGAAACACCATATATTTT
- | TRBJ1-2 | TRBV5-1 | few | CASSLENYGYTF | TGCGCCAGCAGCTTGGAAAACTATGGCTACACCTTC
- | TRBJ1-5 | TRBV6-1 | - | CASSDRVDQPQHF | TGTGCCAGCAGTGACAGGGTAGATCAGCCCCAGCATTTT
TRBD1 | TRBJ1-3 | TRBV28 | - | CASSSPTGTHTIYF | TGTGCCAGCAGTTCCCCGACAGGGACCCACACCATATATTTT
- | TRBJ1-2 | TRBV27 | - | CASSPWGERGDPGYTF | TGTGCCAGCAGTCCCTGGGGAGAGCGGGGGGATCCTGGCTACACCTTC
TRBD2 | TRBJ2-2 | TRBV30 | - | CAGSSGVGITGELFF | TGTGCCGGGTCTAGCGGGGTCGGTATCACCGGGGAGCTGTTTTTT
- | TRBJ2-7 | TRBV9 | - | CASSVSYGGRYEQYF | TGTGCCAGCAGCGTAAGTTACGGGGGGCGATACGAGCAGTACTTC
- | TRBJ2-1 | TRBV28 | - | CASSFPSNEQFF | TGTGCCAGCAGTTTTCCCTCAAATGAGCAGTTCTTC
- | TRBJ2-7 | TRBV6-1 | - | CASSGQGYEQYF | TGTGCCAGCAGTGGCCAGGGCTACGAGCAGTACTTC
- | TRBJ1-5 | TRBV2 | - | CASSDALDQPQHF | TGTGCCAGCAGTGACGCGCTTGATCAGCCCCAGCATTTT
- | TRBJ2-7 | TRBV5-4 | - | CASSLDYEQYF | TGTGCCAGCAGCTTAGATTACGAGCAGTACTTC
- | TRBJ1-2 | TRBV9 | - | CASSPDPAIDGYTF | TGTGCCAGCAGCCCAGACCCGGCTATCGATGGCTACACCTTC
- | TRBJ1-1 | TRBV9 | - | CASSPQLGGVNTEAFF | TGTGCCAGCAGCCCTCAATTGGGGGGCGTGAACACTGAAGCTTTCTTT
TRBD2 | TRBJ2-2 | TRBV19 | - | CASSIARLAPGELFF | TGTGCCAGTAGTATAGCTAGACTAGCTCCCGGGGAGCTGTTTTTT
- | TRBJ2-2 | TRBV5-6 | - | CASSPLAGELFF | TGTGCCAGCAGCCCCCTCGCCGGGGAGCTGTTTTTT
- | TRBJ2-1 | TRBV5-4 | - | CASSPNRDTYNEQFF | TGTGCCAGCAGCCCCAACCGGGACACTTACAATGAGCAGTTCTTC
TRBD2 | TRBJ2-2 | TRBV10-3 | once | CAISDLREGDTGELFF | TGTGCCATCAGTGACTTGCGGGAGGGGGACACCGGGGAGCTGTTTTTT
- | TRBJ2-7 | TRBV20-1 | once | CSARGGGEQYF | TGCAGTGCTAGGGGCGGCGGCGAGCAGTACTTC
- | TRBJ1-5 | TRBV30 | - | CAWSVGQASNQPQHF | TGTGCCTGGAGTGTCGGGCAGGCTAGCAATCAGCCCCAGCATTTT
- | TRBJ1-1 | TRBV7-3 | few | CASSLTGGNTEAFF | TGTGCCAGCAGCTTAACAGGGGGGAACACTGAAGCTTTCTTT
TRBD2 | TRBJ2-1 | TRBV10-3 | - | CAISELGRGYNEQFF | TGTGCCATCAGTGAGCTCGGGCGGGGGTACAATGAGCAGTTCTTC
- | TRBJ1-5 | TRBV4-2 | - | CASSQDPGWQPQHF | TGTGCCAGCAGCCAAGATCCAGGGTGGCAGCCCCAGCATTTT
- | TRBJ2-1 | TRBV2 | - | CASSERGPFYNEQFF | TGTGCCAGCAGTGAACGCGGGCCTTTCTACAATGAGCAGTTCTTC
- | TRBJ1-1 | TRBV28 | - | CASSLSGAGDTEAFF | TGTGCCAGCAGTTTATCTGGGGCCGGGGACACTGAAGCTTTCTTT
- | TRBJ1-4 | TRBV6-1 | - | CASGQSRTTNEKLFF | TGTGCCAGTGGGCAGAGCCGAACAACTAATGAAAAACTGTTTTTT
- | TRBJ2-5 | TRBV5-1 | - | CASTSPGLTETQYF | TGCGCCAGCACCTCCCCCGGGCTCACAGAGACCCAGTACTTC
- | TRBJ2-2 | TRBV7-3 | - | CASSPGTGELFF | TGTGCCAGCAGCCCCGGCACCGGGGAGCTGTTTTTT
TRBD1 | TRBJ1-4 | TRBV2 | - | CASRTGVEEKLFF | TGTGCCAGCAGGACAGGGGTAGAGGAAAAACTGTTTTTT
TRBD2 | TRBJ2-7 | TRBV11-3 | few | CASSQRGSYEQYF | TGTGCCAGCAGCCAGCGGGGATCCTACGAGCAGTACTTC
TRBD2 | TRBJ2-2 | TRBV2 | - | CASSELAVAGELFF | TGTGCCAGCAGTGAACTAGCGGTCGCCGGGGAGCTGTTTTTT
- | TRBJ2-3 | TRBV11-3 | - | CASGQGGAASTDTQYF | TGTGCCAGCGGACAAGGCGGGGCGGCTAGCACAGATACGCAGTATTTT
TRBD1 | TRBJ1-1 | TRBV7-2 | - | CASSTDRGDEAFF | TGTGCCAGCAGCACCGACAGGGGAGATGAAGCTTTCTTT
- | TRBJ2-1 | TRBV29-1 | - | CSVASGIYYGEQFF | TGCAGCGTTGCAAGTGGGATTTATTACGGTGAGCAGTTCTTC